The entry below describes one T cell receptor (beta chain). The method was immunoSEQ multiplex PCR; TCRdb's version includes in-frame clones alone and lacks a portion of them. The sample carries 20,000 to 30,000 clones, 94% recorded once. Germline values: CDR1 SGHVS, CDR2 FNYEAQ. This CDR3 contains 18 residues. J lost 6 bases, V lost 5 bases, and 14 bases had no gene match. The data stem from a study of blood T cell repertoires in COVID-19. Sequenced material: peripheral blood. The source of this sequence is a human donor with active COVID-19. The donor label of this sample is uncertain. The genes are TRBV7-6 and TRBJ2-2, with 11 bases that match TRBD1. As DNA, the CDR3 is TGTGCCAGCAGCCTTACGAGCCTGGGACAGGGGGTCGCCGGGGAGCTGTTTTTT. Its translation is CASSLTSLGQGVAGELFF.